The 30 T cell receptor beta chains given below trace back to one sample, sequenced in a study of T cell repertoires in cytomegalovirus infection. Their antigens are not known. MiXCR, applied by TCRdb to the reads, yields one record per CDR3 protein. The sample shows about 890,000 distinct CDR3 sequences, roughly 31% of them seen only once. The sequencing here drew on cultured CD8+ T cells from PBMCs, taken from culture after CMV antigen stimulation. Receptor source: a human donor in good health (CMV status not recorded). Some clones in this sample may be carry-over from other donors' samples.

The chain has TRBV7-4 and TRBJ2-7; D is unresolved. Germline-derived CDR1 and CDR2 are SGHVT and SQSDAQ. The V end lost 6 bases, the J end lost 5 bases, and 11 bases lay between the germline ends. The CDR3 is made up of 12 amino acids. CDR3 DNA: TGTGCCAGCAGTTTCGTTGCGGACGAGCAGTACTTC. It specifies CASSFVADEQYF. Full variable domain (outside the CDR3, taken from reference TRBV7-4 and TRBJ2-7): GAGVSQSPRYKVAKRGRDVALRCDSISGHVTLYWYRQTLGQGSEVLTYSQSDAQRDKSGRPSGRFSAERPERSVSTLKIQRTEQGDSAVYLCASSFVADEQYFGPGTRLTVT.

This clonotype was seen more than once but under ten times. This chain links TRBV6-5 with TRBJ2-7; 11 bases align to TRBD2. The CDR3 extends over 17 amino acids. CDR1 is MNHEY and CDR2 is SVGAGI in the germline V gene. The V and J ends lost 0 bases and 0 bases, in that order; junction bases with no gene match: 4. The CDR3 DNA follows: TGTGCCAGCAGTTACTCAAAACTAGCGGGGGACTCCTACGAGCAGTACGTC. It is translated as CASSYSKLAGDSYEQYV.

This clonotype has more than one count but fewer than ten. The rearrangement uses TRBV7-9 and TRBJ2-2; D is unresolved. This CDR3 has 14 amino acids. The germline V gene has CDR1 SEHNR and CDR2 FQNEAQ (reference sequence). Trimming removed 8 bases at V and 0 bases at J, with 10 bases between. Here the CDR3 reads CASPPEPNTGELFF. The CDR3 DNA follows: TGTGCCAGCCCCCCCGAACCGAACACCGGGGAGCTGTTTTTT.

V usage is TRBV3-1 and J usage is TRBJ2-7, with D perhaps TRBD1 (5 bases). The V gene lost 0 bases and the J gene lost 2 bases, with 17 bases spanning the gap. The germline V gene has CDR1 LGHDT and CDR2 YNNKEL (reference sequence). The CDR3 sequence is 17 residues long. CDR3 in amino acids: CASSQDLGQGSPYEQYF. CDR3 nucleotides: TGTGCCAGCAGCCAAGATCTAGGCCAGGGTAGTCCCTACGAGCAGTACTTC.

This clonotype was seen a handful of times. The chain uses TRBV27 and TRBJ1-6; a weak D match, TRBD1 (6 bases). CDR3 length: 13 residues. The germline CDR1 and CDR2 sequences are MNHEY and SMNVEV (reference sequence). V lost 5 bases and J 10 bases, leaving 12 bases between the germline ends. DNA for the CDR3: TGTGCCAGCAGTGGGGGGCTCTGGTCACCCCTCCACTTT. Translating gives CASSGGLWSPLHF.

J is TRBJ1-2 and V is TRBV12-5; tentatively, D is TRBD1 (5 bases). The CDR3 runs 15 residues. Deletions cut 3 bases from V and 2 bases from J, with 13 bases between. Looked up from germline, CDR1 is LGHNT and CDR2 is FRNRAP. The CDR3 region has the DNA TGTGCTAGTGGTTTCGGCCCCGGGACCAACTATGGCTACACCTTC. It is translated as CASGFGPGTNYGYTF.

This clonotype occurred many times. The chain employs TRBV7-6 and TRBJ2-2; D is undetermined. Looked up from germline, CDR1 is SGHVS and CDR2 is FNYEAQ. This CDR3 comprises 17 residues. V was clipped by 1 base and J by 7 bases, with 19 bases between them. The CDR3 loop reads CASSLGLSLRDDGELFF. CDR3 bases: TGTGCCAGCAGCTTAGGACTGTCCCTTCGTGATGACGGGGAGCTGTTTTTT.

V usage is TRBV20-1 and J usage is TRBJ1-5; the match to TRBD1 covers 8 bases. Germline V gene sequence: CDR1 DFQATT, CDR2 SNEGSKA (reference sequence). V lost 3 bases and J lost 0; bases outside the gene matches: 7. The CDR3 loop spans 16 amino acids. CDR3 region: CSASTGGRYSNQPQHF. DNA of the CDR3: TGCAGTGCTAGCACAGGGGGAAGGTATAGCAATCAGCCCCAGCATTTT.

This chain joins TRBV5-4 and TRBJ1-2, with D possibly TRBD1 on 5 matching bases. Germline-derived CDR1 and CDR2 are SGHNT and YYREEE (reference sequence). The V and J ends lost 3 bases and 3 bases respectively, with 21 bases between them. CDR3 length: 17 amino acids. In DNA form, the CDR3 reads TGTGCCAGCAGCTCCCCAGATCGGGAGGGGTTCGACTATGGCTACACCTTC. Amino acids: CASSSPDREGFDYGYTF.

This chain connects TRBV11-2 to TRBJ2-7; 11 bases line up with TRBD1. The CDR3 totals 19 residues. Per the germline V gene, CDR1 is SGHAT and CDR2 is FQNNGV. V shed 0 bases and J 2 bases; nucleotides not matched to a gene: 12. The CDR3 DNA follows: TGTGCCAGCAGCTTAGATATCCGGTATGGACAGGGGGCCCCCTACGAGCAGTACGTC. This codes for CASSLDIRYGQGAPYEQYV.

This clonotype was counted only a few times. The chain carries TRBV28 and TRBJ1-1; 8 bases are a match to TRBD1. The V gene end was trimmed by 5 bases and the J gene end by 1 base; junction bases not matched to a gene: 6. The CDR3 consists of 15 residues. Germline V gene sequence: CDR1 MDHEN, CDR2 SYDVKM. The CDR3, as DNA: TGTGCCAGCAGTCCTTGGACAGGGCCGAACACTGAAGCTTTCTTT. Protein product: CASSPWTGPNTEAFF.

The gene calls are TRBV5-4 and TRBJ1-2; TRBD1 aligns across 12 bases. Germline V CDR1 and CDR2: SGHNT, YYREEE (reference sequence). The CDR3 runs to 20 residues. Germline trimming cut 5 bases from V and 2 bases from J; bases unmatched to any gene: 19. The CDR3 region has the DNA TGTGCCAGCAGGAGGCACCGGGACAGGGGGCCTCGACAATCCAACTATGGCTACACCTTC. Its translation is CASRRHRDRGPRQSNYGYTF.

This sequence joins TRBV7-3 and TRBJ2-3; D gene uncertain. Germline CDR1 is SGHTA and CDR2 is FQGTGA. CDR3 length equals 14 residues. Trimming removed 4 bases from V and 5 bases from J, with 13 bases in between. The CDR3 reads CASSSYYEGDTQYF. The CDR3 DNA reads TGTGCCAGCAGCTCCTATTACGAAGGAGATACGCAGTATTTT.

This chain connects TRBV7-9 to TRBJ2-3, with 9 bases matching TRBD1. The CDR3 runs 14 residues. Germline CDR1 is SEHNR and CDR2 is FQNEAQ (reference sequence). Trimming removed 3 bases from V and 7 bases from J; junction bases left unmatched: 5. The CDR3, as DNA: TGTGCCAGCAGCTTGGACAGGGGTAACAATACGCAGTATTTT. This codes for CASSLDRGNNTQYF.

In this sample, this clonotype turned up many times. The chain uses TRBV7-9 and TRBJ2-5, with D perhaps TRBD1 (6 bases). The V end was cut by 3 bases, the J end by 4 bases, with 15 bases between. The V gene's germline CDR1 is SEHNR and CDR2 FQNEAQ (reference sequence). This CDR3 is 15 amino acids long. CDR3 coding DNA: TGTGCCAGCAGCTTTCCGCTCGTAGGGGGAGAGACCCAGTACTTC. It is translated as CASSFPLVGGETQYF.

This clonotype was observed a few times. The gene calls are TRBV6-2 or TRBV6-3 and TRBJ2-3; D perhaps matches TRBD2 (7 bases). CDR1 and CDR2 from the germline V gene are MNHEY and SVGEGT. Between the trimmed V and J ends, which lost 3 bases and 4 bases, there was a span of 14 bases. This CDR3 is 15 amino acids long. CDR3 protein: CASSYGGGQADTQYF. The CDR3 DNA reads as TGTGCCAGCAGTTATGGGGGGGGGCAGGCAGATACGCAGTATTTT.

The gene calls are TRBV19 and TRBJ2-2; D tentatively reads TRBD1 or TRBD2 (5 bases each). V lost 3 bases to trimming and J lost 5 bases, with 13 bases between them. Germline CDR1 is LNHDA and CDR2 is SQIVND (reference sequence). The CDR3 has 15 amino acids. The chain's CDR3 is CASSIFRGGTGELFF. The CDR3 region has the DNA TGTGCCAGTAGTATTTTCCGTGGGGGAACCGGGGAGCTGTTTTTT.

V usage is TRBV5-5 and J usage is TRBJ2-5, with D perhaps TRBD2 (6 bases). The CDR3 extends over 16 amino acids. Trimming took off 5 bases at V and 0 bases at J, with 17 bases between the two ends. Germline CDR1 SGHKS, CDR2 YYEKEE (reference sequence). In DNA, the CDR3 is TGTGCCAGCAGTAGTCTCGGAGGGGATTACCAAGAGACCCAGTACTTC. It codes for CASSSLGGDYQETQYF.

This clonotype was seen only once. This rearrangement joins TRBV4-2 to TRBJ1-4; unclear D gene. V lost 1 base and J 5 bases, leaving 8 bases between the germline ends. CDR1 and CDR2 from the germline V gene are LGHNA and YNFKEQ. CDR3 length equals 14 residues. CDR3 loop: CASSQGLLNEKLFF. DNA for the CDR3: TGTGCCAGCAGCCAAGGGTTATTAAATGAAAAACTGTTTTTT.

The V gene is TRBV23-1, the J gene TRBJ2-2, with 10 bases that match TRBD1. TRBV23-1 has ORF status, its function being uncertain. The junction had 13 bases not matched to a gene; V was cut back by 2 bases and J by 7 bases. The CDR3 is made up of 18 amino acids. DNA for the CDR3: TGCGCCAGCAGTCAAAAGCCTCGACAGGGGGCGCTCGGCGGGGAGCTGTTTTTT. As protein: CASSQKPRQGALGGELFF.

This clonotype was found a few times. This chain links TRBV5-4 with TRBJ2-2; D possibly corresponds to TRBD2 (5 bases). This CDR3 contains 13 residues. The germline V and J ends were trimmed by 0 bases and 7 bases, with 7 bases remaining between them. Germline CDR1 SGHNT, CDR2 YYREEE (reference sequence). CDR3 sequence: CASSLDSVGELFF. The CDR3 DNA sequence: TGTGCCAGCAGCTTGGATAGCGTCGGGGAGCTGTTTTTT. The entire variable domain, with the rest obtained from reference TRBV5-4 and TRBJ2-2, is as follows: ETGVTQSPTHLIKTRGQQVTLRCSSQSGHNTVSWYQQALGQGPQFIFQYYREEENGRGNFPPRFSGLQFPNYSSELNVNALELDDSALYLCASSLDSVGELFFGEGSRLTVL.

The table lists this clonotype with many counts. The conserved phenylalanine or tryptophan is not found at the CDR3 terminus, so this likely reflects a read error. The rearrangement joins TRBV6-2 or TRBV6-3 to TRBJ1-5; D is perhaps TRBD1 (5 bases). Germline V gene data show CDR1 as MNHEY and CDR2 as SVGEGT. Trimming took off 2 bases at V and 7 bases at J, with 9 bases between the two ends. This CDR3 is 13 amino acids long. In DNA, the CDR3 is TGTGCCAGCAGTTACAGGGGCGGGCAGCCCCAGCATGTT. It encodes CASSYRGGQPQHV.

This clonotype was observed a handful of times. The V and J genes are TRBV5-1 and TRBJ2-1; D remains unclear. Trimming left V 2 bases short and J 5 bases short, with 8 bases between. CDR3 length: 13 amino acids. Germline values: CDR1 SGHRS, CDR2 YFSETQ. The CDR3 loop reads CASSLTQDNEQFF. CDR3 in DNA: TGCGCCAGCAGCTTAACCCAAGACAATGAGCAGTTCTTC.

In its sample, this clonotype was seen a few times. V usage is TRBV7-6 and J usage is TRBJ2-5; tentative D call: TRBD2 (6 bases). CDR1 and CDR2 (germline): SGHVS, FNYEAQ. V was cut by 0 bases and J by 0 bases, with 17 bases left in between. The CDR3 has 18 amino acids. CDR3 sequence reads: CASSLADLPRGYQETQYF. In DNA, the CDR3 is TGTGCCAGCAGCTTAGCCGACCTACCCCGGGGGTACCAAGAGACCCAGTACTTC.

The J gene is TRBJ2-1, the V gene TRBV6-1; 10 nucleotides line up with TRBD1. The V segment lost 4 bases and the J segment 7 bases; nucleotides outside the gene matches: 10. The CDR3 sequence is 16 residues long. CDR1 is MNHNS and CDR2 is SASEGT in the germline V gene. The CDR3 spells CASSGDRGLSTNEQFF. The CDR3 nucleotides are TGTGCCAGCAGTGGCGACAGGGGGCTGTCTACTAATGAGCAGTTCTTC.

The genes are TRBV2 and TRBJ2-1; a possible D gene is TRBD1 (5 bases). Germline-derived CDR1 and CDR2 are SNHLY and FYNNEI. Trimming took off 3 bases at V and 3 bases at J, with 15 bases between the two ends. The CDR3 spans 16 residues. Here the CDR3 DNA reads TGTGCCAGCAGTGAGCTGAAGGGGTATATCTACAATGAGCAGTTCTTC. This sequence encodes CASSELKGYIYNEQFF.

In the case of this clonotype: It may be a read error: a sequence one base away is much more abundant. This chain links TRBV10-3 with TRBJ1-2, with D perhaps TRBD1 (6 bases). The V gene's germline CDR1 is ENHRY and CDR2 SYGVKD. This CDR3 is built from 14 residues. The CDR3 DNA reads TGTGTCATCAACACAGGGAACCCTAACTATGGCTACACCTTC. Translating it yields CVINTGNPNYGYTF.

This clonotype was counted a few times. This chain connects TRBV12-3 or TRBV12-4 to TRBJ1-2, with TRBD1 as a possible D gene (5 bases). The CDR3 has 12 residues. V shed 8 bases and J shed 6 bases, with 13 bases lying between them. CDR3 protein: CASCPGTDGYTF. As DNA, the CDR3 is TGTGCCAGCTGTCCGGGGACGGATGGCTACACCTTC.

A word on this clonotype: One junction end disagrees with the germline gene, perhaps due to a read error. The chain combines TRBV7-4 with TRBJ2-3; 9 bases map to TRBD1. The germline V gene has CDR1 SGHVT and CDR2 SQSDAQ. The CDR3 has 15 residues. The DNA for the CDR3 is TGTACCAGCAGCCGACAGGGGGGAAGCACAGATACGCAGTATTTT. Its protein is CTSSRQGGSTDTQYF.

This clonotype was counted at least ten times. J is TRBJ2-7 and V is TRBV7-8; D uncertain. The germline CDR1 and CDR2 sequences are SGHVS and FQNEAQ. The CDR3 totals 12 residues. V lost 5 bases and J lost 4, with 9 bases in between. In DNA form, the CDR3 reads TGTGCCAGCAGCAGCCGAAAGTACGAGCAGTACGTC. Its translation is CASSSRKYEQYV.